One and the same sample provided the 29 T cell receptor beta chains below, sequenced in a study of blood T cell repertoires in COVID-19. Sequencing used immunoSEQ multiplex PCR; TCRdb keeps in-frame clones, though not all of them. This table has 120,000 or so clones, just over 70% appearing once. Sequencing was done on a sample of peripheral blood. These receptor sequences come from a human donor with acute or convalescent COVID-19. The donor label of this sample is uncertain.

This chain joins TRBV11-2 and TRBJ1-2; tentatively, D is TRBD1 (6 bases). The V gene's germline CDR1 is SGHAT and CDR2 FQNNGV. V was clipped by 0 bases and J by 5 bases, with 16 bases between them. The CDR3 contains 16 residues. In nucleotides, the CDR3 is TGTGCCAGCAGCTTAGATAGGGGGACAAGCATTTATGGCTACACCTTC. It yields the protein CASSLDRGTSIYGYTF.

The chain recombines TRBV21-1 with TRBJ2-7; the table's D call TRBD2 went unverified against the DNA. TRBV21-1 is a pseudogene segment. The CDR3 runs 21 residues. The CDR3 region is CASSKHRSSVSETSGGYEQYF. The CDR3 DNA sequence: TGTGCCAGCAGCAAACACCGAAGCTCTGTCTCAGAGACTAGCGGGGGCTACGAGCAGTACTTC.

This clone was observed a handful of times. The rearrangement joins TRBV6-1 to TRBJ2-1, with no clear D. Germline values: CDR1 MNHNS, CDR2 SASEGT. Between the trimmed V and J ends, which lost 1 base and 6 bases, there was a span of 16 bases. This CDR3 has 16 residues. CDR3 in DNA: TGTGCCAGCAGTGAAGGGTTTCGGTACGATTCCAATGAGCAGTTCTTC. Residues: CASSEGFRYDSNEQFF.

V and J are TRBV5-1 and TRBJ2-3; a weak D match, TRBD1 (5 bases). V shed 0 bases and J shed 0 bases, with 14 bases lying between them. CDR1 and CDR2 from the germline V gene are SGHRS and YFSETQ. The CDR3 runs 17 residues. The CDR3 DNA follows: TGCGCCAGCAGCTTGGGGTCGACAGTCTCTAGCACAGATACGCAGTATTTT. Translating gives CASSLGSTVSSTDTQYF. Looking up the rest from reference TRBV5-1 and TRBJ2-3 gives the full variable domain: KAGVTQTPRYLIKTRGQQVTLSCSPISGHRSVSWYQQTPGQGLQFLFEYFSETQRNKGNFPGRFSGRQFSNSRSEMNVSTLELGDSALYLCASSLGSTVSSTDTQYFGPGTRLTVL.

A note on this clone: This specimen includes other DNA sequences encoding the same CDR3. V usage is TRBV18 and J usage is TRBJ1-1, with 8 bases identical to TRBD1. The CDR3 spans 13 residues. V was pared by 3 bases and J by 3 bases, with 0 bases of the junction left unmatched. CDR1 and CDR2 from the germline V gene are KGHSH and LQKENI. For the CDR3, the DNA is TGTGCCAGCTCACCGACAGGGGACACTGAAGCTTTCTTT. Protein: CASSPTGDTEAFF.

The gene calls are TRBV7-9 and TRBJ2-4; possible D gene TRBD2, 6 bases. This CDR3 has 16 residues. V dropped 7 bases and J dropped 2 bases, with 18 bases sitting between them. Looked up from germline, CDR1 is SEHNR and CDR2 is FQNEAQ (reference sequence). DNA of the CDR3: TGTGCCAGCACTAACGGAGGGATGTGGACCAAAAACATTCAGTACTTC. Translating gives CASTNGGMWTKNIQYF.

The sample holds a few counts of this clone. The chain uses TRBV5-1 and TRBJ1-2, with TRBD1 matching over 8 bases. The V gene's germline CDR1 is SGHRS and CDR2 YFSETQ. This CDR3 has 16 residues. The V and J ends lost 2 bases and 7 bases, in that order; junction bases with no gene match: 13. This chain's CDR3 is CASSFDRGVTSGGYTF. The CDR3 coding sequence is TGCGCCAGCAGCTTTGACAGGGGAGTTACTTCGGGTGGCTACACCTTC.

CDR3 sequence reads: CASKGVGGDETQYF. CDR3 bases: TGTGCCAGCAAAGGGGTAGGGGGGGACGAGACCCAGTACTTC. The chain uses TRBV2 and TRBJ2-5, with a tentative D call TRBD2 (7 bases). This CDR3 is 14 amino acids long. The germline V gene has CDR1 SNHLY and CDR2 FYNNEI. V dropped 7 bases and J dropped 5 bases, with 17 bases sitting between them.

This clone was recorded a few times. The chain has TRBV7-9 and TRBJ2-1; D gene unclear. CDR3 length equals 19 residues. V was cut by 5 bases and J by 2 bases, with 25 bases left in between. Germline V gene data show CDR1 as SEHNR and CDR2 as FQNEAQ (reference sequence). Here the CDR3 reads CASSPQPLGRGRTYNEQFF. The CDR3 nucleotides read TGTGCCAGCAGCCCGCAACCCCTCGGTAGAGGCCGAACCTACAATGAGCAGTTCTTC.

The V and J genes are TRBV2 and TRBJ1-5, with 8 bases lining up with TRBD1. V lost 6 bases to trimming and J lost 6 bases; unmatched junction nucleotides: 7. In germline, CDR1 is SNHLY, CDR2 FYNNEI. The CDR3 contains 14 residues. CDR3 coding DNA: TGTGCCAGCAGCAGACAGGGGCGAGGTCAGCCCCAGCATTTT. Translating it yields CASSRQGRGQPQHF.

The CDR3, as DNA: TGTGCCTGGAGTGTTAACGGGCGGGGGGCGACTCAATACGAGCAGTACTTC. This sequence encodes CAWSVNGRGATQYEQYF. The chain carries TRBV30 and TRBJ2-7; 8 bases fit TRBD2. The CDR3 has 17 amino acids. Looked up from germline, CDR1 is GTSNPN and CDR2 is SVGIG (reference sequence). J gave up 4 bases and V 0 bases, and 14 bases lay outside the gene matches.

J is TRBJ2-3 and V is TRBV27; D uncertain. Trimming took off 2 bases at V and 0 bases at J, with 12 bases between the two ends. This CDR3 region has 16 residues. Germline lookup yields CDR1 MNHEY and CDR2 SMNVEV (reference sequence). CDR3 in amino acids: CASSLSGRSSTDTQYF. The CDR3 coding sequence is TGTGCCAGCAGTTTAAGTGGGCGCTCTAGCACAGATACGCAGTATTTT.

J is TRBJ1-4 and V is TRBV15, with unresolved D. The CDR3 consists of 12 residues. Germline lookup yields CDR1 LNHNV and CDR2 YYDKDF (reference sequence). V was cut by 0 bases and J by 6 bases, with 2 bases left in between. The DNA of the CDR3 is TGTGCCACCAGCAGAGACGATGAAAAACTGTTTTTT. Its protein product is CATSRDDEKLFF.

Points on this clone: At the DNA level, this CDR3 is encoded by other sequences in the same sample as well. The rearrangement links TRBV5-1 to TRBJ2-5, with TRBD1 as a possible D gene (6 bases). The CDR3 is 14 amino acids. The germline gives CDR1 SGHRS, CDR2 YFSETQ. The ends were cut back, 0 bases at V and 5 bases at J, with 11 bases in the middle. CDR3 coding DNA: TGCGCCAGCAGCTTGGTAGGGGGTAAGGAGACCCAGTACTTC. Translating it yields CASSLVGGKETQYF.

This chain links TRBV18 with TRBJ1-3, with 7 positions matching TRBD1. Trimming removed 3 bases from V and 6 bases from J; junction bases left unmatched: 5. Germline-derived CDR1 and CDR2 are KGHSH and LQKENI. The CDR3 runs 14 residues. The CDR3 protein is CASSPPGQPNTIYF. The CDR3, as DNA: TGTGCCAGCTCACCTCCGGGACAGCCAAACACCATATATTTT.

This clone has at least ten counts. A clone one base away is much larger, so this may be a read error. Other nucleotide sequences from this sample produce the same CDR3. This chain uses TRBV9 with TRBJ2-2; D remains unclear. Germline CDR1 is SGDLS and CDR2 is YYNGEE. The CDR3 runs to 14 residues. Trimming shortened V by 0 bases and J by 1 base, and 4 bases separated the two germline ends. In DNA, the CDR3 is TGTGCCAGCAGCGTAGCAGGGAACACCGGGGAGCTGTTTTTT. It is translated as CASSVAGNTGELFF.

This clone has at least ten counts. The chain combines TRBV7-3 with TRBJ2-3; D is possibly TRBD1 (6 bases). Trimming shortened V by 2 bases and J by 4 bases, and 7 bases separated the two germline ends. Germline assignment: CDR1 SGHTA and CDR2 FQGTGA. The CDR3 loop spans 13 amino acids. The DNA for the CDR3 is TGTGCCAGCAGCTTAGGGGGCTCAGATACGCAGTATTTT. This codes for CASSLGGSDTQYF.

The V call is TRBV3-1 (or the pseudogene TRBV3-2), the J call TRBJ2-2; perhaps TRBD1 as D (5 bases). Per germline, CDR1 LGHDT and CDR2 YNNKEL (reference sequence). With 4 bases removed from V and 11 bases from J, the gap between germline ends came to 17 bases. This CDR3 comprises 14 residues. This CDR3 reads CASSLQGDSDELFF. DNA of the CDR3: TGTGCCAGCAGCCTCCAGGGTGACTCTGACGAGCTGTTTTTT.

CDR3 nucleotides: TGTGCCAGTAGTTCTCGCCCCAGGGGGCGGGGGCATCAGCCCCAGCATTTT. It encodes CASSSRPRGRGHQPQHF. J is TRBJ1-5 and V is TRBV19; 8 bases match TRBD1. Germline trimming cut 5 bases from V and 5 bases from J; bases unmatched to any gene: 14. Germline V lookup: CDR1 LNHDA, CDR2 SQIVND (reference sequence). This CDR3 contains 17 residues.

The V and J genes are TRBV12-3 or TRBV12-4 and TRBJ1-2, with 7 bases aligning to TRBD1. Germline trimming cut 4 bases from V and 7 bases from J; bases unmatched to any gene: 6. The CDR3 has 13 amino acids. This CDR3 reads CASSSTGPRGYTF. The CDR3 coding sequence is TGTGCCAGCAGTTCGACAGGGCCCCGTGGCTACACCTTC.

The chain has TRBV3-1 (or the pseudogene TRBV3-2) and TRBJ2-7; perhaps TRBD2 as D (6 bases). The germline V gene encodes CDR1 LGHDT and CDR2 YNNKEL (reference sequence). The length of the CDR3 is 13 residues. Trimming stripped 1 base from V and 6 bases from J, with 10 bases between. The CDR3 DNA reads as TGTGCCAGCAGCCAAGGGGTCGGGGGCGAGCAGTACGTC. This sequence encodes CASSQGVGGEQYV.

In its sample, this clone was seen once. The chain uses TRBV3-1 (or the pseudogene TRBV3-2) and TRBJ1-2; 10 bases match TRBD1. Trimming took 1 base from V and 4 from J; bases not matched to a gene: 3. This CDR3 region has 15 residues. Germline-derived CDR1 and CDR2 are LGHDT and YNNKEL (reference sequence). The CDR3 bases are TGTGCCAGCAGCCAAGGACAGGGGGCAGGCTATGGCTACACCTTC. The encoded protein is CASSQGQGAGYGYTF.

The chain carries TRBV24-1 and TRBJ1-2, with TRBD1 as a possible D gene (6 bases). Germline V gene lookup returns CDR1 KGHDR and CDR2 SFDVKD. CDR3 length: 14 residues. V was trimmed by 4 bases and J by 8 bases, leaving 16 bases between them. As DNA, the CDR3 is TGTGCCACCAGTGACTTCGGACAGACGGGGGGCTACACCTTC. It specifies CATSDFGQTGGYTF.

The chain carries TRBV7-2 and TRBJ1-5; D might be TRBD1 (6 bases). V shed 5 bases and J shed 6 bases, with 14 bases lying between them. The CDR3 sequence is 14 residues long. Germline CDR1 and CDR2: SGHTA and FQGNSA. The CDR3 protein is CASSNNRVRQPQHF. The CDR3 region has the DNA TGTGCCAGCAGCAACAACAGGGTTCGTCAGCCCCAGCATTTT.

On this clone: Other DNA sequences in this specimen translate into the identical CDR3. The rearrangement links TRBV20-1 to TRBJ1-1, with D tentatively TRBD1 (5 bases). Germline V gives CDR1 DFQATT, CDR2 SNEGSKA (reference sequence). Trimming pared 3 bases from V and 11 bases from J, leaving 13 bases between. The CDR3 extends over 11 amino acids. The CDR3 DNA is TGCAGTGCTAGTAGACAGTCCGAGGCTTTCTTT. Translated, it gives CSASRQSEAFF.

This sequence joins TRBV5-1 and TRBJ2-3; D gene uncertain. The CDR3 runs 14 residues. The ends were cut back, 0 bases at V and 2 bases at J, with 7 bases in the middle. Germline lookup yields CDR1 SGHRS and CDR2 YFSETQ. The CDR3 DNA reads TGCGCCAGCAGCTTGGCCACTGCCACAGATACGCAGTATTTT. Translation: CASSLATATDTQYF.

V usage is TRBV14 and J usage is TRBJ2-1; D may be TRBD2 (5 bases). The length of the CDR3 is 14 residues. In germline, CDR1 is SGHDN, CDR2 FVKESK. Deletions cut 4 bases from V and 3 bases from J, with 10 bases between. The CDR3 is CASSRDYLYNEQFF. For the CDR3, the DNA is TGTGCCAGCAGCCGAGACTATCTCTACAATGAGCAGTTCTTC.

This clone occurred many times. This chain joins TRBV6-2 or TRBV6-3 and TRBJ1-4; D uncertain. Germline loops: CDR1 MNHEY, CDR2 SVGEGT. V lost 2 bases and J lost 7, with 11 bases in between. The CDR3 runs 14 residues. The CDR3 DNA sequence: TGTGCCAGCAGTTACGACGGGGAAGTTGAAAAACTGTTTTTT. Translating it yields CASSYDGEVEKLFF.

J is TRBJ1-3 and V is TRBV4-1, with a weak D call TRBD1 (5 bases). The V and J ends lost 4 bases and 0 bases respectively, with 13 bases between them. The CDR3 consists of 16 residues. CDR1 is MGHRA and CDR2 is YSYEKL in the germline V gene. The chain's CDR3 is CASSPWGENSGNTIYF. The DNA of the CDR3 is TGCGCCAGCAGCCCCTGGGGGGAAAACTCTGGAAACACCATATATTTT.